The subject of this entry is one TCR beta chain. The data were taken from a study of control samples from healthy donors and cancer patients. Sequencing used immunoSEQ multiplex PCR; TCRdb keeps in-frame clones, though not all of them. The profile shows roughly 400,000 clones, 75% to 95% of them singletons. Germline assignment: CDR1 SGDLS and CDR2 YYNGEE. The ends were cut back, 0 bases at V and 3 bases at J, with 13 bases in the middle. The CDR3 length is 16 residues. Sequenced material: PBMCs. The V gene is TRBV9, the J gene TRBJ2-1; TRBD2 is a possible D gene (6 bases). This clonotype was obtained from a man aged 40-55 years with head and neck cancer. The CDR3 DNA reads as TGTGCCAGCAGCGTAGATCGGACTACCGGCTACAATGAGCAGTTCTTC. This gives the protein CASSVDRTTGYNEQFF. The full variable domain, rest sourced from reference TRBV9 and TRBJ2-1, is DSGVTQTPKHLITATGQRVTLRCSPRSGDLSVYWYQQSLDQGLQFLIQYYNGEERAKGNILERFSAQQFPDLHSELNLSSLELGDSALYFCASSVDRTTGYNEQFFGPGTRLTVL.